These 19 T cell receptor beta chains were all obtained from the same sample, sequenced in a study of blood T cell repertoires in COVID-19 (dated by TCRdb to 2020 to 2022). Receptors were amplified or captured by the immunoSEQ multiplex PCR assay. The immuneACCESS repertoire file appears here via TCRdb, limited to in-frame rearrangements. These files lack a portion of the clones; in checked studies, under half of the deficit traces to unresolved V genes, and the cause of the others is not known. In all, the sample holds around 340,000 clones, and around 85% of those were seen once. The ten largest clones capture around 4.2% of the sample. Sequencing used PBMCs or T cells enriched from blood (not recorded which). The receptor source for this set is a woman aged 40 to 49 with acute COVID-19.

In its sample, this clone was seen a few times. The CDR3 bases are TGTGCCAGCTCACCCGGGGAGGAGCAGTACTTC. Encoded protein: CASSPGEEQYF. This sequence joins TRBV18 and TRBJ2-7; possibly TRBD2 for D (5 bases). V gave up 3 bases and J gave up 7 bases, with 7 bases separating them. In germline, CDR1 is KGHSH, CDR2 LQKENI. The CDR3 runs 11 residues. The variable domain in full, completed from reference TRBV18 and TRBJ2-7, reads NAGVMQNPRHLVRRRGQEARLRCSPMKGHSHVYWYRQLPEEGLKFMVYLQKENIIDESGMPKERFSAEFPKEGPSILRIQQVVRGDSAAYFCASSPGEEQYFGPGTRLTVT.

The chain couples TRBV3-1 (or the pseudogene TRBV3-2) to TRBJ2-7, with TRBD1 matching 7 bases. Trimming removed 1 base from V and 3 bases from J; junction bases left unmatched: 9. The CDR3 contains 16 residues. The germline V gene encodes CDR1 LGHDT and CDR2 YNNKEL (reference sequence). The CDR3 nucleotides are TGTGCCAGCAGCCAAGGAGGGGGCGTAGGTTTCTACGAGCAGTACTTC. Its protein product is CASSQGGGVGFYEQYF.

The CDR3: CASSPDRVGYGYTF. CDR3 sequence (DNA): TGTGCCAGCAGCCCGGACAGGGTCGGCTATGGCTACACCTTC. This sequence joins TRBV7-2 and TRBJ1-2; 8 bases line up with TRBD1. The germline CDR1 and CDR2 sequences are SGHTA and FQGNSA. The V segment lost 5 bases and the J segment 4 bases; nucleotides outside the gene matches: 6. The CDR3 is 14 residues long.

The rearrangement joins TRBV2 to TRBJ2-7, with D possibly being TRBD1 (5 bases). The ends were cut back, 3 bases at V and 3 bases at J, with 9 bases in the middle. Germline V gene data show CDR1 as SNHLY and CDR2 as FYNNEI. The CDR3 is made up of 13 amino acids. The CDR3 coding sequence is TGTGCCAGCAGTGAGGGGCCGCACTACGAGCAGTACTTC. It yields the protein CASSEGPHYEQYF.

This chain links TRBV7-2 with TRBJ1-5; D remains ambiguous. V gave up 1 base and J gave up 4 bases, with 8 bases separating them. Germline V gene sequence: CDR1 SGHTA, CDR2 FQGNSA. This CDR3 is built from 14 residues. CDR3 loop: CASSLVGKNQPQHF. DNA for the CDR3: TGTGCCAGCAGCTTAGTTGGCAAAAATCAGCCCCAGCATTTT.

The chain carries TRBV28 and TRBJ2-7; 11 bases are shared with TRBD2. Germline CDR1 is MDHEN and CDR2 is SYDVKM. Trimming at V came to 4 bases and at J to 5 bases, leaving 10 bases not matched to a gene. The CDR3 extends over 16 amino acids. CDR3 bases: TGTGCCAGCAGTTCGGAACTAGCGGGGGATTTACACGAGCAGTACTTC. This translates into CASSSELAGDLHEQYF. The variable domain in full, completed from reference TRBV28 and TRBJ2-7, reads DVKVTQSSRYLVKRTGEKVFLECVQDMDHENMFWYRQDPGLGLRLIYFSYDVKMKEKGDIPEGYSVSREKKERFSLILESASTNQTSMYLCASSSELAGDLHEQYFGPGTRLTVT.

Of note for this clone: Other DNA sequences from this sample encode an identical CDR3 as well. The chain combines TRBV9 with TRBJ2-1; 12 bases fit TRBD2. V lost 3 bases to trimming and J lost 6 bases; unmatched junction nucleotides: 4. The CDR3 consists of 15 residues. The germline CDR1 and CDR2 sequences are SGDLS and YYNGEE. The CDR3 DNA is TGTGCCAGCAGCGCGACTAGCGGGGGCATCAATGAGCAGTTCTTC. Its protein is CASSATSGGINEQFF.

This clone was picked up one time. The rearrangement uses TRBV6-5 and TRBJ1-6; D is unresolved. V was clipped by 9 bases and J by 6 bases, with 12 bases between them. CDR3 size: 13 residues. The germline V gene encodes CDR1 MNHEY and CDR2 SVGAGI. Here the CDR3 DNA reads TGTGCCAGTAAGCCCACGGTTAATTCACCCCTCCACTTT. Its translation is CASKPTVNSPLHF.

V usage is TRBV3-1 (or the pseudogene TRBV3-2) and J usage is TRBJ1-1, with D unresolved. CDR1 is LGHDT and CDR2 is YNNKEL in the germline V gene (reference sequence). The CDR3 contains 16 residues. With 0 bases removed from V and 0 bases from J, the gap between germline ends came to 11 bases. The CDR3 coding sequence is TGTGCCAGCAGCCAAGATCTTAGAGGGTTGAACACTGAAGCTTTCTTT. Translating gives CASSQDLRGLNTEAFF.

V usage is TRBV6-2 or TRBV6-3 and J usage is TRBJ1-5; D gene ambiguous. The CDR3 contains 12 residues. Germline loops: CDR1 MNHEY, CDR2 SVGEGT. V shed 4 bases and J shed 5 bases, with 6 bases lying between them. This CDR3 is CASSWRDQPQHF. CDR3 DNA: TGTGCCAGCAGTTGGAGGGATCAGCCCCAGCATTTT.

The rearrangement links TRBV7-9 to TRBJ2-7; D is ambiguous. Germline V gene data show CDR1 as SEHNR and CDR2 as FQNEAQ (reference sequence). The CDR3 is 12 residues long. The germline V and J ends were trimmed by 1 base and 11 bases, with 12 bases remaining between them. The DNA for the CDR3 is TGTGCCAGCAGCTTAGAGTTAGGAGTTAAGTACTTC. It yields the protein CASSLELGVKYF.

This clone has a single count. The chain links TRBV7-2 to TRBJ1-4; 7 bases match TRBD1. This CDR3 is built from 14 residues. V was clipped by 5 bases and J by 4 bases; unmatched bases: 4. CDR1 and CDR2 from the germline V gene are SGHTA and FQGNSA. The CDR3 region has the DNA TGTGCCAGCAGCCAGACAGGGCATAATGAAAAACTGTTTTTT. Its protein product is CASSQTGHNEKLFF.

The V gene is TRBV7-2, the J gene TRBJ2-3; possible D gene TRBD2, 5 bases. V was cut by 3 bases and J by 0 bases, with 10 bases left in between. CDR1 is SGHTA and CDR2 is FQGNSA in the germline V gene. The CDR3 totals 15 residues. The CDR3 loop is CASSFPRGSTDTQYF. In DNA, the CDR3 is TGTGCCAGCAGCTTCCCCCGAGGGAGCACAGATACGCAGTATTTT.

In DNA, the CDR3 is TGTGCCAGCAGACCATCAGGGGTCTCCCGCGAGCAGTACTTC. Residues: CASRPSGVSREQYF. This chain links TRBV7-8 with TRBJ2-7; TRBD1 might be the D (6 bases). The V gene's germline CDR1 is SGHVS and CDR2 FQNEAQ. V was shortened by 6 bases and J by 6 bases, with 18 bases between the two germline ends. This CDR3 has 14 residues.

This chain connects TRBV10-3 to TRBJ1-2; TRBD1 aligns across 8 bases. Germline V CDR1 and CDR2: ENHRY, SYGVKD. The J segment lost 3 bases and the V segment lost 6 bases, leaving 6 bases of the junction unmatched. The CDR3 has 14 amino acids. The CDR3: CAIRQGALDYGYTF. CDR3 in DNA: TGTGCCATCAGGCAGGGGGCTTTGGACTATGGCTACACCTTC.

The CDR3 sequence is CATSDPNLAGGLADTQYF. Here the CDR3 DNA reads TGTGCCACCAGTGATCCAAATCTAGCGGGAGGGTTGGCAGATACGCAGTATTTT. This chain uses TRBV24-1 with TRBJ2-3; 12 nucleotides line up with TRBD2. Trimming removed 3 bases from V and 4 bases from J; junction bases left unmatched: 10. Germline lookup yields CDR1 KGHDR and CDR2 SFDVKD. CDR3 length equals 18 residues.

V is TRBV21-1 and J is TRBJ1-4; the table calls TRBD1, which could not be checked here. TRBV21-1 is a documented pseudogene. This CDR3 spans 15 amino acids. The CDR3 spells CASSIPPTAVEKLFF. The CDR3 DNA reads TGTGCCAGCAGCATCCCGCCGACAGCCGTTGAAAAACTGTTTTTT.

As to this clone: Additional DNA sequences in this sample encode the identical CDR3. This chain uses TRBV6-5 with TRBJ2-7; 10 bases match TRBD1. Germline CDR1 MNHEY, CDR2 SVGAGI. The J segment lost 2 bases and the V segment lost 6 bases, leaving 1 base of the junction unmatched. CDR3 size: 13 residues. Here the CDR3 reads CASRDRGPYEQYF. The DNA for the CDR3 is TGTGCCAGCAGAGACAGGGGGCCCTACGAGCAGTACTTC.

This chain links TRBV6-2 or TRBV6-3 with TRBJ2-7; 10 positions match TRBD2. In germline, CDR1 is MNHEY, CDR2 SVGEGT. This CDR3 has 16 residues. J lost 2 bases, V lost 0 bases, and 4 bases had no gene match. CDR3 in amino acids: CASSYSMSGRAYEQYF. CDR3 DNA sequence: TGTGCCAGCAGTTACTCGATGAGCGGGAGGGCCTACGAGCAGTACTTC.